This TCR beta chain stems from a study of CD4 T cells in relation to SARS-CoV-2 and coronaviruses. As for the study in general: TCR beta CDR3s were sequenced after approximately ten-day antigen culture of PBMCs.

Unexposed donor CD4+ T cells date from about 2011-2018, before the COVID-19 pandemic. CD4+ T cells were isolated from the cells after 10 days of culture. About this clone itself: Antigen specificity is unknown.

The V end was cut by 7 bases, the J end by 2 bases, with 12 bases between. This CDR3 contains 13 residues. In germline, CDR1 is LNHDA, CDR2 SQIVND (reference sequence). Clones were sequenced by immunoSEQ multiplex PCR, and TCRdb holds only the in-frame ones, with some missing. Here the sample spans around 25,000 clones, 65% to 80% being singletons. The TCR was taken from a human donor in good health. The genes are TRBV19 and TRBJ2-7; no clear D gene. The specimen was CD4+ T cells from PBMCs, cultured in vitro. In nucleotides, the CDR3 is TGTGCCAGTAATCAACCCCCTACCTACGAGCAGTACTTC. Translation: CASNQPPTYEQYF.